This TCR beta chain was found in a study of blood T cell repertoires in COVID-19 (dated by TCRdb to 2018 to 2021). Some background on the complete study: Samples covering the acute and convalescent phases of COVID-19 were provided by collaborators in the United States, Italy and Spain. The material from the prospective study consisted of cDNA or gDNA derived from T cells, B-cell-depleted T cells, or PBMCs. The repertoires were released in a freely available public database meant as a resource for research on the immune response to SARS-CoV-2. Samples were obtained from the ongoing ImmuneRACE study (first 160 participants) and from about 1,300 subjects provided by 6 global collaborators. Where HLA class I and class II types were available, the types were taken from metadata supplied by the sample provider, not from assay-based typing. Deeply sampled blood TCRbeta repertoires from subjects exposed to, actively infected with, or recovered from COVID-19 were included in the dataset. Sample metadata almost always included a de-identified subject ID, COVID-19 status, age in years and sex.

Samples from volunteer blood donors who had recovered from COVID-19 were contributed by a second Seattle source. The collaborating institutions used their own protocols to collect whole blood in K2EDTA tubes. For TCRbeta analysis, collaborator samples were shipped as frozen whole blood, as isolated PBMCs, or as DNA extracted from either sample type. The immunoSEQ Assay, a bias-controlled multiplex PCR, was used to amplify TCRbeta CDR3 regions from genomic DNA. In the authors' own workflow: The number of nucleated cells in each sample was estimated by amplification of reference gene primers within the assay. To quantify the absolute abundance of each unique TCRbeta CDR3 rearrangement, sequence reads were collapsed and filtered. Productive Simpson clonality was computed per sample as the square root of Simpson's diversity index over productive rearrangements. Sourced from immuneACCESS, this table was stored by TCRdb with only in-frame sequences that have V and J called. A share of the clones is absent; for the studies checked, an unresolved V gene accounts for under half, and the remainder has no known explanation. The V and J calls and the clone size are those of that table, but D and trimming were determined from the DNA. The sample contains 300,000 to 400,000 clones, about 90% of them found a single time. The ten largest clones represent less than 3.5% of the sample.

Study-wide findings and limitations: The quantity of clinical and demographic metadata differed by source and by participant and was supplied without curation.

CDR1 DFQATT and CDR2 SNEGSKA are derived from the germline V gene (reference sequence). Trimming removed 3 bases from V and 0 bases from J, leaving 8 bases between the germline ends. The CDR3 runs 13 residues from the cysteine to the phenylalanine. The sequence is cut down to CDR3 DNA, 39 bases in frame from base 1. Of note for this clone: This clone's antigen is unknown. No clone much larger than this one lies a single base away; base qualities are absent.

The source material was peripheral blood. Recombination connected TRBV20-1 to TRBJ2-5; a confident D gene designation cannot be given. This clonotype was sampled from a woman in her late teens or twenties who had recovered from COVID-19. The CDR3 protein: CSASLLYQETQYF. The sequenced DNA: TGCAGTGCTAGTTTACTGTACCAAGAGACCCAGTACTTC.